What follows are 27 T cell receptor beta chains derived from one specimen sequenced in a study of cytomegalovirus exposure and HLA in healthy donors. The PCR used 60 Vbeta and 13 Jbeta primers. The data were produced by immunoSEQ multiplex PCR, yet TCRdb's version contains in-frame clones alone and is incomplete. This sample has 120,000 or so clones, with about two thirds found just once. The sequenced sample consisted of PBMCs. These receptors were obtained from a man between 25 and 39 years old in good health and CMV-seronegative.

The V call is TRBV9, the J call TRBJ1-1; 9 bases map to TRBD1. Trimming removed 1 base from V and 1 base from J; junction bases left unmatched: 11. Germline V gene sequence: CDR1 SGDLS, CDR2 YYNGEE. The length of the CDR3 is 18 residues. The CDR3 DNA sequence: TGTGCCAGCAGCGTAAAAGGGGGGGTGGGACAGGGGAACACTGAAGCTTTCTTT. Protein sequence: CASSVKGGVGQGNTEAFF.

V and J are TRBV6-5 and TRBJ1-1; D is perhaps TRBD1 (6 bases). Germline assignment: CDR1 MNHEY and CDR2 SVGAGI. Trimming stripped 4 bases from V and 1 base from J, with 10 bases between. There are 14 residues in the CDR3. The CDR3 region is CASSSTGRNTEAFF. The CDR3 DNA is TGTGCCAGCAGTTCGACAGGCCGGAACACTGAAGCTTTCTTT.

About this clone itself: An end of the junction differs from the germline gene, which may be a read error. The V call is TRBV7-9, the J call TRBJ2-5, with no clear D. Germline CDR1 is SEHNR and CDR2 is FQNEAQ (reference sequence). This CDR3 is built from 12 residues. The CDR3 DNA reads as TGTTCCAGCAGCTTACTCCAAGAGACCCAGTACTTC. Protein sequence: CSSSLLQETQYF. Filled out from reference TRBV7-9 and TRBJ2-5, the complete variable domain reads DTGVSQNPRHKITKRGQNVTFRCDPISEHNRLYWYRQTLGQGPEFLTYFQNEAQLEKSRLLSDRFSAERPKGSFSTLEIQRTEQGDSAMYLCSSSLLQETQYFGPGTRLLVL.

This chain uses TRBV7-2 with TRBJ2-7; no clear D gene. Germline CDR1 and CDR2: SGHTA and FQGNSA. Trimming shortened V by 1 base and J by 0 bases, and 10 bases separated the two germline ends. The CDR3 sequence is 15 residues long. The CDR3 sequence is CASSLGGTFSYEQYF. CDR3 in DNA: TGTGCCAGCAGCTTAGGAGGCACCTTCTCCTACGAGCAGTACTTC.

This clone turned up a few times. The rearrangement joins TRBV5-1 to TRBJ2-5; 7 nucleotides align to TRBD1. The DNA end lines up better with TRBJ2-7; the J call may be wrong. Per the germline V gene, CDR1 is SGHRS and CDR2 is YFSETQ. The CDR3 runs 15 residues. CDR3 sequence (DNA): TGCGCCAGCAGCTTACTCCGGGACAGCCCCTACGAGCAGTACTTC. Translated: CASSLLRDSPYEQYF.

This clone was seen a handful of times. The gene calls are TRBV21-1 and TRBJ2-1; the table names TRBD2, a call not compared with the DNA. TRBV21-1 is noted as a pseudogene. This CDR3 spans 19 amino acids. CDR3 DNA: TGTGCCAGCAGCAAAGTGGGGGGACTAGCGGCAGACTACTACAATGAGCAGTTCTTC. Amino acids: CASSKVGGLAADYYNEQFF.

The chain uses TRBV7-9 and TRBJ2-1; D is perhaps TRBD2 (5 bases). Germline V gene data show CDR1 as SEHNR and CDR2 as FQNEAQ (reference sequence). There are 12 residues in the CDR3. The V end lost 6 bases, the J end lost 7 bases, and 10 bases lay between the germline ends. DNA for the CDR3: TGTGCCAGCAGAGCTACGGGGAATGAGCAGTTCTTC. It yields the protein CASRATGNEQFF.

The chain carries TRBV13 and TRBJ2-5, with 15 bases that match TRBD2. The J call is in doubt because the DNA end fits TRBJ2-7 better. In germline, CDR1 is PRHDT, CDR2 FYEKMQ (reference sequence). There are 15 residues in the CDR3. The CDR3 region is CASSSGLAGGYEQYF. Here the CDR3 DNA reads TGTGCCAGCAGCAGCGGACTAGCGGGGGGGTACGAGCAGTACTTC.

In regard to this clone: This same CDR3 is encoded by further DNA sequences in the sample. V and J are TRBV18 and TRBJ1-1; 8 positions agree with TRBD1. This CDR3 comprises 15 residues. CDR1 and CDR2 from the germline V gene are KGHSH and LQKENI. V was clipped by 2 bases and J by 4 bases; unmatched bases: 6. In DNA form, the CDR3 reads TGTGCCAGCTCACCAAATCAGGGGGCGGGCACTGAAGCTTTCTTT. It yields the protein CASSPNQGAGTEAFF.

This sequence joins TRBV5-1 and TRBJ2-1, with TRBD2 matching 9 bases. The length of the CDR3 is 15 residues. Germline lookup yields CDR1 SGHRS and CDR2 YFSETQ. V gave up 4 bases and J gave up 7 bases; unmatched junction bases: 9. Here the CDR3 reads CASSLESGGLNEQFF. In nucleotides, the CDR3 is TGCGCCAGCAGCCTCGAAAGCGGGGGGTTAAATGAGCAGTTCTTC.

The genes are TRBV4-1 and TRBJ2-5; 9 nucleotides match TRBD2. Germline loops: CDR1 MGHRA, CDR2 YSYEKL. The CDR3 is 18 amino acids. The J segment lost 5 bases and the V segment lost 1 base, leaving 14 bases of the junction unmatched. Here the CDR3 DNA reads TGCGCCAGCAGCCAAGCTGATCTAGCGGGGCCCCAAGATGAGACCCAGTACTTC. It specifies CASSQADLAGPQDETQYF.

Turning to this clone: One junction end disagrees with the germline gene, perhaps due to a read error. The chain recombines TRBV7-9 with TRBJ2-5; possible D gene TRBD1, 6 bases. The germline V gene encodes CDR1 SEHNR and CDR2 FQNEAQ (reference sequence). This CDR3 has 17 residues. The CDR3: CSSSLGATGIFRETQYF. As DNA, the CDR3 is TGTTCCAGCAGCTTAGGGGCTACAGGGATTTTTAGGGAGACCCAGTACTTC.

This clone was observed a few times. The chain carries TRBV2 and TRBJ1-5, with unresolved D. The V end lost 3 bases, the J end lost 0 bases, and 6 bases lay between the germline ends. This CDR3 has 14 residues. In germline, CDR1 is SNHLY, CDR2 FYNNEI. The chain's CDR3 is CASSEVVSNQPQHF. CDR3 nucleotides: TGTGCCAGCAGTGAGGTAGTTAGCAATCAGCCCCAGCATTTT.

In this sample, this clone turned up a few times. The chain employs TRBV28 and TRBJ2-2; D might be TRBD2 (6 bases). The CDR3 spans 14 residues. Germline CDR1 MDHEN, CDR2 SYDVKM. The V and J ends lost 4 bases and 1 base respectively, with 7 bases between them. For the CDR3, the DNA is TGTGCCAGCAGTTGGGGGGAGAACACCGGGGAGCTGTTTTTT. Amino acid sequence: CASSWGENTGELFF.

The chain links TRBV28 to TRBJ1-2; D is perhaps TRBD1 (6 bases). Germline CDR1 MDHEN, CDR2 SYDVKM. The CDR3 sequence is 17 residues long. Trimming took 4 bases from V and 2 from J, leaving 20 bases between them. The CDR3 here is CASSSAPDSYLNYGYTF. CDR3 DNA sequence: TGTGCCAGCAGTTCCGCTCCGGACAGCTACCTAAACTATGGCTACACCTTC.

V is TRBV7-2 and J is TRBJ2-3, with 9 bases identical to TRBD2. The germline V gene has CDR1 SGHTA and CDR2 FQGNSA. The CDR3 length is 15 residues. With 2 bases clipped from V and 4 bases from J, the junction kept 4 bases outside the gene matches. The CDR3 DNA reads as TGTGCCAGCAGCTTAAGGCGGGGGGGCGCAGATACGCAGTATTTT. Its translation: CASSLRRGGADTQYF.

The chain has TRBV19 and TRBJ2-1; 9 bases fit TRBD1. Trimming removed 3 bases from V and 6 bases from J; junction bases left unmatched: 6. This CDR3 contains 15 residues. Germline V gives CDR1 LNHDA, CDR2 SQIVND (reference sequence). CDR3 nucleotides: TGTGCCAGTAGTATGGGGACAGGGAACTTCAATGAGCAGTTCTTC. It translates to CASSMGTGNFNEQFF.

In its sample, this clone was seen a few times. The gene calls are TRBV18 and TRBJ1-1; no reliable D call. The germline V gene has CDR1 KGHSH and CDR2 LQKENI. The CDR3 sequence is 13 residues long. The germline V and J ends were trimmed by 3 bases and 10 bases, with 15 bases remaining between them. CDR3 in amino acids: CASSPVMEGSAFF. CDR3 nucleotides: TGTGCCAGCTCACCGGTTATGGAGGGTTCAGCTTTCTTT.

The chain couples TRBV19 to TRBJ1-2, with D tentatively TRBD1 (5 bases). This CDR3 contains 12 residues. Germline CDR1 and CDR2: LNHDA and SQIVND (reference sequence). The ends were cut back, 9 bases at V and 10 bases at J, with 18 bases in the middle. CDR3 amino acids: CASNPRSGPYTF. DNA for the CDR3: TGTGCCAGCAATCCCCGGTCAGGGCCCTACACCTTC.

A note on this clone: Germline is not matched at one junction end, which may reflect a read error. The V and J genes are TRBV7-9 and TRBJ1-6; a possible D gene is TRBD1 (6 bases). Germline V gives CDR1 SEHNR, CDR2 FQNEAQ (reference sequence). The CDR3 consists of 16 residues. CDR3 region: CSSSLLGGQFHSPLHF. CDR3 coding DNA: TGTTCCAGCAGCTTATTGGGGGGGCAATTTCATTCACCCCTCCACTTT. Full variable domain (missing parts from reference TRBV7-9 and TRBJ1-6): DTGVSQNPRHKITKRGQNVTFRCDPISEHNRLYWYRQTLGQGPEFLTYFQNEAQLEKSRLLSDRFSAERPKGSFSTLEIQRTEQGDSAMYLCSSSLLGGQFHSPLHFGNGTRLTVT.

The chain couples TRBV27 to TRBJ1-4; D remains ambiguous. Per the germline V gene, CDR1 is MNHEY and CDR2 is SMNVEV (reference sequence). V was cut by 2 bases and J by 4 bases, with 14 bases left in between. This CDR3 region has 16 residues. The CDR3 DNA reads as TGTGCCAGCAGTTTAATCCAGCCGGAGATTAATGAAAAACTGTTTTTT. This gives the protein CASSLIQPEINEKLFF.

This clone has only one observation. The genes are TRBV10-2 and TRBJ1-1; D remains unclear. CDR1 and CDR2 (germline): WSHSY, SAAADI. V lost 2 bases to trimming and J lost 6 bases, with 13 bases between them. The CDR3 runs to 14 residues. CDR3 amino acids: CASSEPPRGAEAFF. In nucleotides, the CDR3 is TGCGCCAGCAGTGAGCCCCCACGGGGAGCTGAAGCTTTCTTT.

The V gene is TRBV9, the J gene TRBJ2-7, with 10 bases fitting TRBD1. The V gene end was trimmed by 4 bases and the J gene end by 1 base; junction bases not matched to a gene: 5. The CDR3 extends over 15 amino acids. Germline-derived CDR1 and CDR2 are SGDLS and YYNGEE. The DNA for the CDR3 is TGTGCCAGCAGCCCGACAGGGGGCGTTTCCTACGAGCAGTACTTC. This gives the protein CASSPTGGVSYEQYF.

The V and J genes are TRBV19 and TRBJ2-7, with a tentative D call TRBD2 (5 bases). Trimming took 5 bases from V and 7 from J, leaving 12 bases between them. The CDR3 is 12 residues long. Germline V gives CDR1 LNHDA, CDR2 SQIVND (reference sequence). The CDR3, as DNA: TGTGCCAGTAGTTGGACGAGAGGGGAGCAGTACTTC. It encodes CASSWTRGEQYF. Looking up the rest from reference TRBV19 and TRBJ2-7 gives the full variable domain: DGGITQSPKYLFRKEGQNVTLSCEQNLNHDAMYWYRQDPGQGLRLIYYSQIVNDFQKGDIAEGYSVSREKKESFPLTVTSAQKNPTAFYLCASSWTRGEQYFGPGTRLTVT.

V is TRBV29-1 and J is TRBJ1-3, with D perhaps matching TRBD1 (5 bases). CDR3 length: 13 amino acids. The V and J ends lost 6 bases and 1 base respectively, with 10 bases between them. Germline lookup yields CDR1 SQVTM and CDR2 ANQGSEA. This CDR3 is CSVVTVSGNTIYF. CDR3 DNA: TGCAGCGTCGTGACAGTGTCTGGAAACACCATATATTTT.

About this clone: This same CDR3 is encoded by further DNA sequences in the sample. The V gene is TRBV10-3, the J gene TRBJ2-7, with D possibly matching TRBD1 (6 bases). V was pared by 6 bases and J by 1 base, with 16 bases between. There are 15 residues in the CDR3. CDR1 is ENHRY and CDR2 is SYGVKD in the germline V gene. In DNA form, the CDR3 reads TGTGCCATCAGGCCTACCGGGACACTTTCCTACGAGCAGTACTTC. Its protein product is CAIRPTGTLSYEQYF.

This rearrangement joins TRBV2 to TRBJ1-1; D call uncertain. Trimming took 6 bases from V and 0 from J, leaving 5 bases between them. There are 12 residues in the CDR3. Per the germline V gene, CDR1 is SNHLY and CDR2 is FYNNEI. The CDR3 is CASRVVNTEAFF. The CDR3 region has the DNA TGTGCCAGCAGGGTAGTGAACACTGAAGCTTTCTTT.